A single sample gave rise to the 9 T cell receptor beta chains below, sequenced in a study of siplizumab effects on memory and regulatory T cells. Repertoires were generated with immunoSEQ multiplex PCR, while TCRdb's copy carries only in-frame clones and drops some. The table shows 100,000 or so clones, with roughly 94% occurring only once. The sequencing sample was made of Tregs sorted from blood. The receptors shown here come from a human donor in good health.

This chain joins TRBV7-8 and TRBJ1-1; D is ambiguous. Germline loops: CDR1 SGHVS, CDR2 FQNEAQ. V was pared by 0 bases and J by 5 bases, with 13 bases between. CDR3 length equals 15 residues. CDR3 residues: CASSLAGKGSTEAFF. In DNA, the CDR3 is TGTGCCAGCAGCTTAGCGGGTAAAGGGAGTACTGAAGCTTTCTTT. The full variable domain, its missing parts supplied by reference TRBV7-8 and TRBJ1-1, is GAGVSQSPRYKVAKRGQDVALRCDPISGHVSLFWYQQALGQGPEFLTYFQNEAQLDKSGLPSDRFFAERPEGSVSTLKIQRTQQEDSAVYLCASSLAGKGSTEAFFGQGTRLTVV.

This clone was observed once. The gene calls are TRBV5-1 and TRBJ1-3; tentative D call: TRBD1 (5 bases). Germline V gene sequence: CDR1 SGHRS, CDR2 YFSETQ. V lost 0 bases and J 1 base, leaving 11 bases between the germline ends. The CDR3 has 16 amino acids. The CDR3 here is CASSLAGTGSGNTIYF. For the CDR3, the DNA is TGCGCCAGCAGCTTGGCTGGGACGGGGTCTGGAAACACCATATATTTT.

This chain uses TRBV6-1 with TRBJ1-3; tentative D call: TRBD1 (6 bases). Germline loops: CDR1 MNHNS, CDR2 SASEGT. Trimming pared 7 bases from V and 4 bases from J, leaving 17 bases between. This CDR3 region has 15 residues. The CDR3, as DNA: TGTGCCAGCACCTGGACAGCCGACACAGGAAACACCATATATTTT. It yields the protein CASTWTADTGNTIYF.

This clone was detected only a few times. The chain carries TRBV28 and TRBJ1-2; 7 bases agree with TRBD1. Trimming cost V 8 bases and J 7 bases; bases outside gene matches: 10. Germline V lookup: CDR1 MDHEN, CDR2 SYDVKM. This CDR3 comprises 13 residues. CDR3 nucleotides: TGTGCCAGCGGAGGGACAGCCATCCGTGGCTACACCTTC. This codes for CASGGTAIRGYTF.

The V gene is TRBV2, the J gene TRBJ2-2, with 7 nucleotides matching TRBD1. CDR1 and CDR2 from the germline V gene are SNHLY and FYNNEI. CDR3 size: 13 residues. Unmatched junction bases numbered 1, after V lost 3 bases and J lost 6 bases. CDR3 residues: CASSERGPGELFF. DNA of the CDR3: TGTGCCAGCAGTGAGAGGGGGCCCGGGGAGCTGTTTTTT. Combining the CDR3 with reference TRBV2 and TRBJ2-2 gives the whole variable domain EPEVTQTPSHQVTQMGQEVILRCVPISNHLYFYWYRQILGQKVEFLVSFYNNEISEKSEIFDDQFSVERPDGSNFTLKIRSTKLEDSAMYFCASSERGPGELFFGEGSRLTVL.

The CDR3 nucleotides are TGTGCCAGCTCACTGGTGTTGGGTAGCGGTGGCACAGATACGCAGTATTTT. It encodes CASSLVLGSGGTDTQYF. The chain joins TRBV18 to TRBJ2-3; maybe TRBD2 (6 bases). Trimming shortened V by 4 bases and J by 1 base, and 18 bases separated the two germline ends. The germline V gene has CDR1 KGHSH and CDR2 LQKENI. The CDR3 has 17 amino acids.

This chain links TRBV29-1 with TRBJ1-3; D gene uncertain. This CDR3 region has 12 residues. The ends were cut back, 7 bases at V and 0 bases at J, with 7 bases in the middle. The germline gives CDR1 SQVTM, CDR2 ANQGSEA. The CDR3 is CSAKSSGNTIYF. The CDR3, as DNA: TGCAGCGCTAAGTCCTCTGGAAACACCATATATTTT.

The chain joins TRBV2 to TRBJ2-2; D not certain. V lost 4 bases and J lost 0, with 9 bases in between. Per the germline V gene, CDR1 is SNHLY and CDR2 is FYNNEI. The CDR3 spans 15 residues. This CDR3 reads CASSALMPNTGELFF. In DNA form, the CDR3 reads TGTGCCAGCAGTGCTCTAATGCCGAACACCGGGGAGCTGTTTTTT. The variable domain in full, with the rest retrieved from reference TRBV2 and TRBJ2-2, is EPEVTQTPSHQVTQMGQEVILRCVPISNHLYFYWYRQILGQKVEFLVSFYNNEISEKSEIFDDQFSVERPDGSNFTLKIRSTKLEDSAMYFCASSALMPNTGELFFGEGSRLTVL.

V is TRBV5-1 and J is TRBJ2-7; maybe TRBD1 (6 bases). There are 15 residues in the CDR3. The germline V gene has CDR1 SGHRS and CDR2 YFSETQ. Deletions cut 0 bases from V and 5 bases from J, with 15 bases between. In DNA form, the CDR3 reads TGCGCCAGCAGCTTGGGTGGCAGGGGCATCAACGAGCAGTACTTC. Protein: CASSLGGRGINEQYF. The variable domain in full, completed from reference TRBV5-1 and TRBJ2-7, reads KAGVTQTPRYLIKTRGQQVTLSCSPISGHRSVSWYQQTPGQGLQFLFEYFSETQRNKGNFPGRFSGRQFSNSRSEMNVSTLELGDSALYLCASSLGGRGINEQYFGPGTRLTVT.